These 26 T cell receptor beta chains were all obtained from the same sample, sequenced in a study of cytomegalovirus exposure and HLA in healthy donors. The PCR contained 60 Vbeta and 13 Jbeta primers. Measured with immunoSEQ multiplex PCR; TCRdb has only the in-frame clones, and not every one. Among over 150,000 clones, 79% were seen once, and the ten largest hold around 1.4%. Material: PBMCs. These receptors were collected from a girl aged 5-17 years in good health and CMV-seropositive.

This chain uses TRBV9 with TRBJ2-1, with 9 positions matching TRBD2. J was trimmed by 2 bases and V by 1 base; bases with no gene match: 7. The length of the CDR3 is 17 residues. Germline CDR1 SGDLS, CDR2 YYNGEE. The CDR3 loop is CASSVRSSGGTYNEQFF. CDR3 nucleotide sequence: TGTGCCAGCAGCGTACGTAGTAGCGGGGGAACCTACAATGAGCAGTTCTTC. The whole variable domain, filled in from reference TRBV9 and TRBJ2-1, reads DSGVTQTPKHLITATGQRVTLRCSPRSGDLSVYWYQQSLDQGLQFLIQYYNGEERAKGNILERFSAQQFPDLHSELNLSSLELGDSALYFCASSVRSSGGTYNEQFFGPGTRLTVL.

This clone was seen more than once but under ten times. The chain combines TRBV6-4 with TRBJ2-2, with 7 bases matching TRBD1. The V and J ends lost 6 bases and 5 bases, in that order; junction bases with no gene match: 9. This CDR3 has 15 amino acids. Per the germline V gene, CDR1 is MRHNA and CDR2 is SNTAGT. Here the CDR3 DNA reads TGTGCCAGCAGCGTCGGGACAGAGGGAACCGGGGAGCTGTTTTTT. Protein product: CASSVGTEGTGELFF.

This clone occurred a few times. The CDR3 DNA reads as TGTGCCATCAGTGAGGGCGCTAAACGGGCAGATACGCAGTATTTT. It translates to CAISEGAKRADTQYF. The rearrangement links TRBV10-3 to TRBJ2-3; no clear D. The V gene's germline CDR1 is ENHRY and CDR2 SYGVKD. CDR3 size: 15 residues. V lost 2 bases, J lost 4 bases, and 13 bases lay in between.

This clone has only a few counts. CDR3 bases: TGTGCCAGCAGCTTGGACAGGGGATCGGAAAAACTGTTTTTT. Translation: CASSLDRGSEKLFF. The rearrangement uses TRBV5-8 and TRBJ1-4, with 7 bases lining up with TRBD1. Trimming cost V 0 bases and J 8 bases; bases outside gene matches: 4. The CDR3 spans 14 residues. The germline CDR1 and CDR2 sequences are SGHTS and YDEGEE.

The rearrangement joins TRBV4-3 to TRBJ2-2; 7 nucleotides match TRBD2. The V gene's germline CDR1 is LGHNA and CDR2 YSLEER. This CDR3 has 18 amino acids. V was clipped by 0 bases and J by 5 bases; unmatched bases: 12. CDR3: CASSQDGWKGGGTGELFF. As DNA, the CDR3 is TGCGCCAGCAGCCAAGACGGGTGGAAGGGCGGGGGTACCGGGGAGCTGTTTTTT.

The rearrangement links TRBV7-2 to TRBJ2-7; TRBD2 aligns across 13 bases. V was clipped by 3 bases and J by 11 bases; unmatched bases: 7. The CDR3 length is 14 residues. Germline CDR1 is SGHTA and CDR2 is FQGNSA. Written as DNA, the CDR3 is TGTGCCAGCAGCTTCCAGGGACTAGCGGGGTTAAAGTACTTC. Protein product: CASSFQGLAGLKYF. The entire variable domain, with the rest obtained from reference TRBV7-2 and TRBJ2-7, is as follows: GAGVSQSPSNKVTEKGKDVELRCDPISGHTALYWYRQSLGQGLEFLIYFQGNSAPDKSGLPSDRFSAERTGGSVSTLTIQRTQQEDSAVYLCASSFQGLAGLKYFGPGTRLTVT.

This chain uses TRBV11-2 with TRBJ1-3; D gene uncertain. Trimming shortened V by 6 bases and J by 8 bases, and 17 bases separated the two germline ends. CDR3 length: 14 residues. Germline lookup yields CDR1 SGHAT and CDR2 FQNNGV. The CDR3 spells CASRRDQAGYTIYF. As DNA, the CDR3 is TGTGCCAGCAGACGAGACCAGGCCGGATACACCATATATTTT.

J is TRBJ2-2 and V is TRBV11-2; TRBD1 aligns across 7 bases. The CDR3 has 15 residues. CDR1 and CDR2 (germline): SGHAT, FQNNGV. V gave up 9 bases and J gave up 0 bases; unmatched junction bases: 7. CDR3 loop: CASQGVPANTGELFF. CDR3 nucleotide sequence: TGTGCCAGTCAGGGGGTCCCGGCGAACACCGGGGAGCTGTTTTTT.

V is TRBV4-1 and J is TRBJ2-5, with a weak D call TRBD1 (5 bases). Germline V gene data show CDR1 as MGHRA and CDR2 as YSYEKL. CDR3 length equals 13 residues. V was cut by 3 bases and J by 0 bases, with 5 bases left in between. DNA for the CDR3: TGCGCCAGCAGCCAGGGGCACCAAGAGACCCAGTACTTC. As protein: CASSQGHQETQYF.

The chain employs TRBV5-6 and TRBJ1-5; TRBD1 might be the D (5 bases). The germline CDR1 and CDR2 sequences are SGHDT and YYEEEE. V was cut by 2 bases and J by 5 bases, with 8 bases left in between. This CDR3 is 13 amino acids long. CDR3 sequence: CASSFGGDQPQHF. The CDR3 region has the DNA TGTGCCAGCAGCTTCGGGGGGGATCAGCCCCAGCATTTT.

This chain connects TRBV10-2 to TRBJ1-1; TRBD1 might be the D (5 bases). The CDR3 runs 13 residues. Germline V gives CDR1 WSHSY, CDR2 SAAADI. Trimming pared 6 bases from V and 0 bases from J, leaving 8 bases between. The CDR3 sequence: CASRGLMNTEAFF. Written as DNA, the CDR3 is TGCGCCAGCAGGGGGCTCATGAACACTGAAGCTTTCTTT.

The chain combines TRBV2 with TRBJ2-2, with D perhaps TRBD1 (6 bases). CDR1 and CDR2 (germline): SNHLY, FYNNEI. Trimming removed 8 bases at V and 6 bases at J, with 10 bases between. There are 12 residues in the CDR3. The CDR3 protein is CASEQGAGELFF. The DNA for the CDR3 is TGTGCCAGCGAACAGGGCGCCGGGGAGCTGTTTTTT.

CDR3 protein: CASSKTGLDGLDTQYF. The CDR3 DNA sequence: TGTGCCAGCTCAAAGACGGGGTTGGACGGCTTAGATACGCAGTATTTT. This chain connects TRBV18 to TRBJ2-3; perhaps TRBD2 as D (5 bases). V was clipped by 5 bases and J by 5 bases, with 20 bases between them. This CDR3 spans 16 amino acids. Germline V gene sequence: CDR1 KGHSH, CDR2 LQKENI.

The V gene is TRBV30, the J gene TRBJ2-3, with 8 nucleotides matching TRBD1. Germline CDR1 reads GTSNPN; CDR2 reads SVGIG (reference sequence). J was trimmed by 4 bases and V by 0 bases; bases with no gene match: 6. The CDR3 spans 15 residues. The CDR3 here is CAWSVDRGGPDTQYF. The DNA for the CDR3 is TGTGCCTGGAGTGTTGACAGGGGTGGCCCAGATACGCAGTATTTT.

CDR3 nucleotide sequence: TGTGCCAGCAGTTCCGGGACAGGGTTTGTCGGCACTGAAGCTTTCTTT. Translation gives CASSSGTGFVGTEAFF. The chain employs TRBV27 and TRBJ1-1; 9 nucleotides match TRBD1. The germline CDR1 and CDR2 sequences are MNHEY and SMNVEV (reference sequence). This CDR3 has 16 amino acids. V dropped 4 bases and J dropped 4; count of bases not matched to a gene: 10.

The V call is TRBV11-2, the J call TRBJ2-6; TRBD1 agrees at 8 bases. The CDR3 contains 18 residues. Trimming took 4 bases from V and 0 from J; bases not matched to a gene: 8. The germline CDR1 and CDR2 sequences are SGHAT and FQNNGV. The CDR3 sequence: CASSSGTGSYSGANVLTF. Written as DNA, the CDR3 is TGTGCCAGCAGCTCAGGGACAGGAAGCTACTCTGGGGCCAACGTCCTGACTTTC.

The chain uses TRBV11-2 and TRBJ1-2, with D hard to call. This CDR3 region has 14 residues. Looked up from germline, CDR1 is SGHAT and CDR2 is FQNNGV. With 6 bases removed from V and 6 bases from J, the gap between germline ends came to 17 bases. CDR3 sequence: CASRPGVGGDGYTF. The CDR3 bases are TGTGCCAGCAGGCCTGGTGTGGGAGGTGATGGCTACACCTTC.

CDR3 sequence reads: CASSSDRGKNSNQPQHF. The CDR3 DNA reads as TGTGCCAGCAGCTCGGACAGGGGGAAAAATAGCAATCAGCCCCAGCATTTT. The chain links TRBV7-8 to TRBJ1-5; 10 nucleotides agree with TRBD1. This CDR3 has 17 residues. Germline V gene lookup returns CDR1 SGHVS and CDR2 FQNEAQ. V was clipped by 4 bases and J by 0 bases; unmatched bases: 6.

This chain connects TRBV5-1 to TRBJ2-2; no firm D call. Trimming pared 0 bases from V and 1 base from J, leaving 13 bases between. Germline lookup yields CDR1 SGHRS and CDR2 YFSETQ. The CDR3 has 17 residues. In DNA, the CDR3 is TGCGCCAGCAGCTTGGCTCTTGACCGACTGAACACCGGGGAGCTGTTTTTT. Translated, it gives CASSLALDRLNTGELFF. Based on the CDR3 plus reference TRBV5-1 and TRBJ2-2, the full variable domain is KAGVTQTPRYLIKTRGQQVTLSCSPISGHRSVSWYQQTPGQGLQFLFEYFSETQRNKGNFPGRFSGRQFSNSRSEMNVSTLELGDSALYLCASSLALDRLNTGELFFGEGSRLTVL.

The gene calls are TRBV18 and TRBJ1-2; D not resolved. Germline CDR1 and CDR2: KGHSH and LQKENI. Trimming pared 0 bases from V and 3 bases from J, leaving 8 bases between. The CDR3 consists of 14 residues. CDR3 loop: CASSPPNGDYGYTF. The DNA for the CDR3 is TGTGCCAGCTCACCACCGAACGGGGACTATGGCTACACCTTC. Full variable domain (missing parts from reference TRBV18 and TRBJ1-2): NAGVMQNPRHLVRRRGQEARLRCSPMKGHSHVYWYRQLPEEGLKFMVYLQKENIIDESGMPKERFSAEFPKEGPSILRIQQVVRGDSAAYFCASSPPNGDYGYTFGSGTRLTVV.

DNA of the CDR3: TGTGCCAGCAGTGGAGGACAAAGCAATCAGCCCCAGCATTTT. Its protein is CASSGGQSNQPQHF. The gene calls are TRBV2 and TRBJ1-5; tentative D call: TRBD1 (5 bases). The CDR3 has 14 residues. Germline V gene data show CDR1 as SNHLY and CDR2 as FYNNEI. V was shortened by 4 bases and J by 1 base, with 8 bases between the two germline ends.

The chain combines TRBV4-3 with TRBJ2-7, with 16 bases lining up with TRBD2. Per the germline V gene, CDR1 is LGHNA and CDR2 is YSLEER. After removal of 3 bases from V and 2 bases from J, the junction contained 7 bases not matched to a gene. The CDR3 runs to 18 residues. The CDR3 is CASSHQTGTSGGAYEQYF. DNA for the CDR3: TGCGCCAGCAGCCACCAAACCGGGACTAGCGGGGGGGCCTACGAGCAGTACTTC.

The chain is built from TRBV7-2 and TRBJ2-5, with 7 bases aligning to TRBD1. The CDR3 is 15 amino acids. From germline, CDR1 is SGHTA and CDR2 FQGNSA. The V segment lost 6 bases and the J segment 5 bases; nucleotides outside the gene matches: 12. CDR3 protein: CASSLQGMGSETQYF. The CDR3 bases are TGTGCCAGCAGTCTACAGGGGATGGGAAGTGAGACCCAGTACTTC.

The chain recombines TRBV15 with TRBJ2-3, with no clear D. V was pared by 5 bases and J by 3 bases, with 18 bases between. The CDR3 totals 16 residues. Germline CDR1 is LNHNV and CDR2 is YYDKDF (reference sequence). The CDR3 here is CATSDFESTPTDTQYF. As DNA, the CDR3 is TGTGCCACCAGCGATTTCGAGTCCACCCCTACAGATACGCAGTATTTT.

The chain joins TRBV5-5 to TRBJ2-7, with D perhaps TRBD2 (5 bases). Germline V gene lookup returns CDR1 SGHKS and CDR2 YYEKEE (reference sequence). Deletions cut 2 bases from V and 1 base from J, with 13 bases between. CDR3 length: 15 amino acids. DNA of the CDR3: TGTGCCAGCAGCTTAGAAGGCGGGTTTTCCTACGAGCAGTACTTC. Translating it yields CASSLEGGFSYEQYF.

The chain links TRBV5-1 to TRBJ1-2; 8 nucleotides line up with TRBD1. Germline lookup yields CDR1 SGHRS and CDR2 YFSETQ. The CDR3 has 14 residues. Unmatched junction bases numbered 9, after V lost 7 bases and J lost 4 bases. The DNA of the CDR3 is TGCGCCAGCGGTCCGGGACAGGAGCTCTATGGCTACACCTTC. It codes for CASGPGQELYGYTF.